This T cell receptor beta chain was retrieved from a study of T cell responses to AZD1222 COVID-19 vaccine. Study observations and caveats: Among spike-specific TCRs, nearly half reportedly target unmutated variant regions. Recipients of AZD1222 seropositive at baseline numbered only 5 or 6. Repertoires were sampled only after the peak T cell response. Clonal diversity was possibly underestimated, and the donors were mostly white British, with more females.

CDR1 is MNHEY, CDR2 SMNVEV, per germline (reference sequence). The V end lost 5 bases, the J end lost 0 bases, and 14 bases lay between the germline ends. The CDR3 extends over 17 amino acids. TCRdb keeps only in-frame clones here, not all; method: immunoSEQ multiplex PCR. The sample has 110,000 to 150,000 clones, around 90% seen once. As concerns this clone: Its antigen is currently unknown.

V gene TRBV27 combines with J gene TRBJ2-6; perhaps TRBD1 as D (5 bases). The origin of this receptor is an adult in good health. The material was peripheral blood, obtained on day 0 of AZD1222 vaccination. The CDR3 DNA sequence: TGTGCCAGCAGTCGTCGGACAAGGCTCTCTGGGGCCAACGTCCTGACTTTC. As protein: CASSRRTRLSGANVLTF.